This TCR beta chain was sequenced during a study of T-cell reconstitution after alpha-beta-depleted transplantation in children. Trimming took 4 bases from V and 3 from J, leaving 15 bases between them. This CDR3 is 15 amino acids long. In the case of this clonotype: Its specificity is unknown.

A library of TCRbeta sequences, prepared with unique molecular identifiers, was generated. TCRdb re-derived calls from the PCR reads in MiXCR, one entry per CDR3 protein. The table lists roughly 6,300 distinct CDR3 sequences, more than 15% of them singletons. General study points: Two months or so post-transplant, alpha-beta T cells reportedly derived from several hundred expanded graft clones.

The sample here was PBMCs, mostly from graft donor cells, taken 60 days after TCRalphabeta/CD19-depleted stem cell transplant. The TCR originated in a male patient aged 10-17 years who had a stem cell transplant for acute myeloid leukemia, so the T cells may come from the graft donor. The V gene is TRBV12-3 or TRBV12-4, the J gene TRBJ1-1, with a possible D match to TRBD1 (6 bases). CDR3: CASSSNRVRHTEAFF. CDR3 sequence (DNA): TGTGCCAGCAGTTCAAACAGGGTACGTCACACTGAAGCTTTCTTT.